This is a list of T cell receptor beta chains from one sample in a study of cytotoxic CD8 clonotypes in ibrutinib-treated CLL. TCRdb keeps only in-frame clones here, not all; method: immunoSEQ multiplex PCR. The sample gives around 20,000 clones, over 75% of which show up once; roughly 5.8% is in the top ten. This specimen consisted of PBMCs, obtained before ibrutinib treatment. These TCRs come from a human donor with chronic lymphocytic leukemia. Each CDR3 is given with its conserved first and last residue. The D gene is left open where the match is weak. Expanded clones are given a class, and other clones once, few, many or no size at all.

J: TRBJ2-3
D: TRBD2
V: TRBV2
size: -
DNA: TGTGCCAGCAGTGGAGCGGGGTATAGCACAGATACGCAGTATTTT
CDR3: CASSGAGYSTDTQYF

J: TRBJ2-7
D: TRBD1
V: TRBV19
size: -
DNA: TGTGCCAGTACCTCTCCTCCCGGGAACAGGGGAGTCGAGCAGTACTTC
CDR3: CASTSPPGNRGVEQYF

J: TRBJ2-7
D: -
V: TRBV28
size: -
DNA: TGTGCCAGCTGGGAGGGGGGGGCGAGCTACGAGCAGTACTTC
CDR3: CASWEGGASYEQYF

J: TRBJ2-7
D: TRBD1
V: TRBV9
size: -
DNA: TGTGCCAGCAGCGTAGGACAGGGAAAGATCTACGAGCAGTACTTC
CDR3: CASSVGQGKIYEQYF

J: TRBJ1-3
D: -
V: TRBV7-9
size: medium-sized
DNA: TGTGCCAGCAGCTTAGATCCCCATCACGGGGGATATTTT
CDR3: CASSLDPHHGGYF

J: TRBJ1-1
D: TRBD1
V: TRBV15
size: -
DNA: TGTGCCACCAGCAGAGCGACAGGGGGGCGAGGCATGAACACTGAAGCTTTCTTT
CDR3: CATSRATGGRGMNTEAFF

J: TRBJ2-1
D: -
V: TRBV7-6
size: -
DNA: TGTGCCAGCAGCACCCAAAGGGGACGGCTGTTCTTC
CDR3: CASSTQRGRLFF

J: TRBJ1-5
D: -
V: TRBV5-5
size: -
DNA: TGTGCCAGCAGCTTGGGTTTTAGGGGGGGACAGCCCCAGCATTTT
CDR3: CASSLGFRGGQPQHF

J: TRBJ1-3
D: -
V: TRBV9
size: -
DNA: TGTGCCAGCAGCGTAGCTAGAGGGGGGCTTGGAAACACCATATATTTT
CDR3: CASSVARGGLGNTIYF

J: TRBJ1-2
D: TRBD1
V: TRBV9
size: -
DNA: TGTGCCAGCTCAAAGGGAGGGGGCAGAAACTATGGCTACACCTTC
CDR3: CASSKGGGRNYGYTF

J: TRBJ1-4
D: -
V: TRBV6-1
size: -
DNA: TGTGCCAGCAGTGAAGCGCTTCGTGAAAAACTGTTTTTT
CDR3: CASSEALREKLFF

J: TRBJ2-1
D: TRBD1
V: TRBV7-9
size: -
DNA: TGTGCCAGCAGCTTAGGGCCGGGACAGGGTTATCGGAATGAGCAGTTCTTC
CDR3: CASSLGPGQGYRNEQFF

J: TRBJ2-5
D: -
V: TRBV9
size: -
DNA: TGTGCCAGCAGCGTGGATGGGGCAGGGCGGACCCAGTACTTC
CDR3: CASSVDGAGRTQYF

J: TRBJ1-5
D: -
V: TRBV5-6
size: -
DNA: TGTGCCAGCAGCTTAGGGCCAGGCGGGGGTCAGCCCCAGCATTTT
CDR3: CASSLGPGGGQPQHF

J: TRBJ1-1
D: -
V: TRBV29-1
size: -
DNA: TGCAGCGCCGGGACACGGAACACTGAAGCTTTCTTT
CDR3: CSAGTRNTEAFF

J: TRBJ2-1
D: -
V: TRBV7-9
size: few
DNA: TGTGCCAGCAGCCTCAAACGGGGCGATGAGCAGTTCTTC
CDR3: CASSLKRGDEQFF

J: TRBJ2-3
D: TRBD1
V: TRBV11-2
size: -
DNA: TGTGCCAGCAGCCCAGGGTTGGGACAGGGGACTAGCACAGATACGCAGTATTTT
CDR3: CASSPGLGQGTSTDTQYF

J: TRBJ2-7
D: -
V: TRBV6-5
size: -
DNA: TGTGCCAGCAGTCCCCTAGACGAGCAGTACTTC
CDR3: CASSPLDEQYF

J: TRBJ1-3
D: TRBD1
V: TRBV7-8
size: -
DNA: TGTGCCAGCAGCTTAATCCCCCTGACAGGGGGCGGAAACACCATATATTTT
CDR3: CASSLIPLTGGGNTIYF

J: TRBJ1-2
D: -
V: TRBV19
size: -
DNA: TGTGCCAGTAAGACGGGCAGAAACTATGGCTACACCTTC
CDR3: CASKTGRNYGYTF

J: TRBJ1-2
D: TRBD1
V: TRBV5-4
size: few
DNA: TGTGCCAGCAGCTTCCTCCCCCCGGGACAGGCCGACTATGGCTACACCTTC
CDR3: CASSFLPPGQADYGYTF

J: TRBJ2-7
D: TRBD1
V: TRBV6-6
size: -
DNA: TGTGCCAGCAGTTCGCCGGGACAGGGAGCCTACGAGCAGTACTTC
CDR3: CASSSPGQGAYEQYF

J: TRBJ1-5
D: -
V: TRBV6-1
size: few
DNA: TGTGCCAGCAGTGAAGCGCAATCAGGGAGTCAGCCCCAGCATTTT
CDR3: CASSEAQSGSQPQHF

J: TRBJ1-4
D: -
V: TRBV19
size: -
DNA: TGTGCCAGTCGAGAAACGATGGATGAAAAACTGTTTTTT
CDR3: CASRETMDEKLFF

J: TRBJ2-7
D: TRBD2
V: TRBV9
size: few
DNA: TGTGCCAGCAGCGTCACCGGGACTAAATCGTCCGAGCAGTACTTC
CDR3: CASSVTGTKSSEQYF

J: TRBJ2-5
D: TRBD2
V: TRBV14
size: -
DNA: TGTGCCAGCAGCCAAGATACGGGACTAGCGGGGTCCTGGAAGGAGACCCAGTACTTC
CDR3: CASSQDTGLAGSWKETQYF

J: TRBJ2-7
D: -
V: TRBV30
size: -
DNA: TGTGCCTGGAGTTTGGGTATCTACGAGCAGTACTTC
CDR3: CAWSLGIYEQYF

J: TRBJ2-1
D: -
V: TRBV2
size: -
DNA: TGTGCCAGCACGGAAGGTGCCAGCTCCTACAATGAGCAGTTCTTC
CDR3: CASTEGASSYNEQFF

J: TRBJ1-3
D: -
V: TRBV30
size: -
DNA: TGTGCCTGGAGTTGGGGTGGAAACACCATATATTTT
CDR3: CAWSWGGNTIYF

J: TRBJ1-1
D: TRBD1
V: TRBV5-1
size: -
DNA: TGCGCCAGCAGCCCACGGACAGGGGATCTCAAAGCTTTCTTT
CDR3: CASSPRTGDLKAFF

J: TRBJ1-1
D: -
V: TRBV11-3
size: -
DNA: TGTGCCAGCAGCCACGGGGGCGAGAGCACTGAAGCTTTCTTT
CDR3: CASSHGGESTEAFF

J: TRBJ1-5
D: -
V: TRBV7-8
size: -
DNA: TGTGCCAGCGGGGCGAGCAATCAGCCCCAGCATTTT
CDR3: CASGASNQPQHF

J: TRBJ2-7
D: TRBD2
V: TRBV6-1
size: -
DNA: TGTGCCAGCAGTGGGGGGGGACTGCCTTTCGAGCAGTACTTC
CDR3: CASSGGGLPFEQYF

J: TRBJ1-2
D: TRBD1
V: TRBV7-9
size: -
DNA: TGTGCCAGCAGAGGGACAGGGGGCAATGGCTACACCTTC
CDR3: CASRGTGGNGYTF

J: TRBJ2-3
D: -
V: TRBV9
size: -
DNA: TGTGCCAGCAGCGTAGCTTTCGCAGATACGCAGTATTTT
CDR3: CASSVAFADTQYF

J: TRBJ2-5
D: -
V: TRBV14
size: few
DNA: TGTGCCAGCAGCCAAGAAAGGATCAAAGAAGAGACCCAGTACTTC
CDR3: CASSQERIKEETQYF

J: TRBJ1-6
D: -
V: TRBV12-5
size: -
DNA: TGTGCTAGTGGGCCCAATTCACCCCTCCACTTT
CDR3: CASGPNSPLHF

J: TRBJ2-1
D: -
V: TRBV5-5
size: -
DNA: TGTGCCAGCACACTTGACAGTGAGCAGTTCTTC
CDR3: CASTLDSEQFF

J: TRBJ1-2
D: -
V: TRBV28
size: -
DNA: TGTGCCAGCAGAGAGTATAACTATGGCTACACCTTC
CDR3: CASREYNYGYTF

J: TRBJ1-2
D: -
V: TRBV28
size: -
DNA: TGTGCCAGCAGGACTATTCGGGTAGAGAGAGACTATGGCTACACCTTC
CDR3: CASRTIRVERDYGYTF

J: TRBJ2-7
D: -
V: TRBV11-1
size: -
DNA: TGTGCCAGCAGCTTAGCAGGGGAGGTGGTCGAGCAGTACTTC
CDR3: CASSLAGEVVEQYF

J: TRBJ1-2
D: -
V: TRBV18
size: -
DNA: TGTGCCAGCTCACCGCAAAAAAACCCGGGGTTCGGCGATGGCTACACCTTC
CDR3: CASSPQKNPGFGDGYTF

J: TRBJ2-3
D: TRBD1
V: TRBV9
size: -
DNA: TGTGCCAGCAGCGGGACAGGGGGCCAACAGTATTTT
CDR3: CASSGTGGQQYF

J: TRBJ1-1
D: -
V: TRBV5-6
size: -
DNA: TGTGCCAGCAGCCCCGACCTGAACACTGAAGCTTTCTTT
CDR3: CASSPDLNTEAFF

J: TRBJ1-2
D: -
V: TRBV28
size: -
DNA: TGTGCCAGCATCCAGGGTGGGATGTTGAACTATGGCTACACCTTC
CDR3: CASIQGGMLNYGYTF

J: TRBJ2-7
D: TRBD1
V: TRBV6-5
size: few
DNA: TGTGCCAGCAGACGAGGGACAGGGGCCTCCTACGAGCAGTACTTC
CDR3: CASRRGTGASYEQYF

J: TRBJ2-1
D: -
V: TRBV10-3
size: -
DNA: TGTGCCATCAGTGGGGGTGCGGGCGCCTACAATGAGCAGTTCTTC
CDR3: CAISGGAGAYNEQFF

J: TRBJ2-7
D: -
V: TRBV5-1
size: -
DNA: TGCGCCAGTACCCACCAAACCGGCTCCTACGAGCAGTACTTC
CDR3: CASTHQTGSYEQYF

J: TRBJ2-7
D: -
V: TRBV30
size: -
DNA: TGTGCCTGGAGTACAGGGTCCGGAGAGCAGTACTTC
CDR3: CAWSTGSGEQYF

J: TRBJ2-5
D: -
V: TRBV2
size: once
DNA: TGTGCCAGCAGTGAAGGGGGGTTACAAGAGACCCAGTACTTC
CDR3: CASSEGGLQETQYF

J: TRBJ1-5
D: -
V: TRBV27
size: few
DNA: TGTGCCAGCAGTTTCGTCTCAGGTGTCAATCAGCCCCAGCATTTT
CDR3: CASSFVSGVNQPQHF

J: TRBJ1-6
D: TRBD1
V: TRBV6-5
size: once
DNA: TGTGCCAGCAGTTACGGCAGGGGGCAGGTGTCACCCCTCCACTTT
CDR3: CASSYGRGQVSPLHF

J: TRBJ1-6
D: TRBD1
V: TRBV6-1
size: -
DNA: TGTGCCAGCAGTGAAGGATCCCAGGGGGGGCCGAATTCACCCCTCCACTTT
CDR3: CASSEGSQGGPNSPLHF